These 10 T cell receptor beta chains share one sample of origin, sequenced in a study of T cells after posttransplantation cyclophosphamide. Clones were read by immunoSEQ multiplex PCR, and TCRdb kept only the in-frame ones, dropping some. This table holds around 66,000 clones, roughly 93% found once. Sequenced material: PBMCs. The source is a woman aged 30 to 39 in good health and a related stem cell transplant donor.

The rearrangement links TRBV27 to TRBJ2-7; D gene unclear. The germline CDR1 and CDR2 sequences are MNHEY and SMNVEV (reference sequence). V dropped 5 bases and J dropped 0 bases, with 11 bases sitting between them. There are 14 residues in the CDR3. The CDR3 nucleotides are TGTGCCAGCAGTATCCGATGGGACTCCTACGAGCAGTACTTC. It yields the protein CASSIRWDSYEQYF.

The J gene is TRBJ1-2, the V gene TRBV10-3, with D unclear. V dropped 8 bases and J dropped 5 bases, with 9 bases sitting between them. The length of the CDR3 is 11 residues. Germline CDR1 reads ENHRY; CDR2 reads SYGVKD. CDR3 in DNA: TGTGCCATCGGGTACAGTTATGGCTACACCTTC. It is translated as CAIGYSYGYTF.

The DNA for the CDR3 is TGTGCCAGCAGGGACAGGGTACCCTACGAGCAGTACTTC. It specifies CASRDRVPYEQYF. The rearrangement joins TRBV6-1 to TRBJ2-7; 8 nucleotides agree with TRBD1. The J segment lost 2 bases and the V segment lost 6 bases, leaving 3 bases of the junction unmatched. CDR1 is MNHNS and CDR2 is SASEGT in the germline V gene. The CDR3 length is 13 residues.

This clone is labeled medium-sized. The V and J genes are TRBV14 and TRBJ1-1, with 7 positions matching TRBD1. V lost 4 bases, J lost 1 base, and 6 bases stayed unmatched. This CDR3 spans 15 amino acids. The germline CDR1 and CDR2 sequences are SGHDN and FVKESK. For the CDR3, the DNA is TGTGCCAGCAGCCTGCGGACAGGTTGGAACACTGAAGCTTTCTTT. This sequence encodes CASSLRTGWNTEAFF.

The chain carries TRBV7-2 and TRBJ2-1; TRBD1 agrees at 8 bases. Germline CDR1 SGHTA, CDR2 FQGNSA. This CDR3 has 16 residues. After removal of 2 bases from V and 4 bases from J, the junction contained 7 bases not matched to a gene. The CDR3 region has the DNA TGTGCCAGCAGCTTAAAGTCAGGGGGCCCTTACAATGAGCAGTTCTTC. Translated: CASSLKSGGPYNEQFF.

The rearrangement links TRBV2 to TRBJ2-3; the D gene is possibly TRBD2 (5 bases). Germline CDR1 is SNHLY and CDR2 is FYNNEI. The CDR3 is 13 amino acids. Trimming cost V 6 bases and J 2 bases, with 9 bases left between them. DNA for the CDR3: TGTGCCAGCAGCCCCGGGGACACAGATACGCAGTATTTT. It translates to CASSPGDTDTQYF. The full variable domain, in which reference TRBV2 and TRBJ2-3 provide the parts outside the CDR3, is EPEVTQTPSHQVTQMGQEVILRCVPISNHLYFYWYRQILGQKVEFLVSFYNNEISEKSEIFDDQFSVERPDGSNFTLKIRSTKLEDSAMYFCASSPGDTDTQYFGPGTRLTVL.

V gene TRBV19 combines with J gene TRBJ2-7; the D gene is possibly TRBD1 (5 bases). CDR1 is LNHDA and CDR2 is SQIVND in the germline V gene (reference sequence). Trimming removed 1 base from V and 5 bases from J, with 9 bases in between. This CDR3 is built from 13 residues. CDR3 sequence (DNA): TGTGCCAGTAGTATAGCAGGGATCAACGAGCAGTACTTC. It codes for CASSIAGINEQYF.

The chain uses TRBV6-5 and TRBJ2-5; the D is unclear. CDR1 MNHEY and CDR2 SVGAGI come from the germline V gene. Trimming cost V 5 bases and J 5 bases, with 9 bases left between them. The CDR3 contains 12 residues. Written as DNA, the CDR3 is TGTGCCAGCAGTAGGGCCTCGGAGACCCAGTACTTC. This encodes CASSRASETQYF.

The J gene is TRBJ1-1, the V gene TRBV7-8; D is uncertain. V lost 1 base to trimming and J lost 3 bases, with 6 bases between them. This CDR3 spans 13 amino acids. Germline CDR1 reads SGHVS; CDR2 reads FQNEAQ. The CDR3 here is CASSLEQYTEAFF. The CDR3 nucleotides read TGTGCCAGCAGCTTAGAGCAGTACACTGAAGCTTTCTTT. The whole variable domain, remainder taken from reference TRBV7-8 and TRBJ1-1, is GAGVSQSPRYKVAKRGQDVALRCDPISGHVSLFWYQQALGQGPEFLTYFQNEAQLDKSGLPSDRFFAERPEGSVSTLKIQRTQQEDSAVYLCASSLEQYTEAFFGQGTRLTVV.

The chain recombines TRBV6-1 with TRBJ1-5, with a tentative D call TRBD1 (5 bases). The ends were cut back, 3 bases at V and 8 bases at J, with 11 bases in the middle. The CDR3 runs to 13 residues. CDR1 MNHNS and CDR2 SASEGT come from the germline V gene. The CDR3 here is CASSEVGVEPQHF. Written as DNA, the CDR3 is TGTGCCAGCAGTGAGGTGGGGGTGGAGCCCCAGCATTTT.